One sample yielded the 30 T cell receptor beta chains listed below, sequenced in a study of blood T cell repertoires in COVID-19. The repertoire was sequenced with immunoSEQ multiplex PCR; TCRdb's copy has only in-frame clones and lacks some. The data show hundreds of thousands of clones, around 88% seen once. Sequencing was performed on PBMCs or T cells enriched from blood (not recorded which). The source of these receptors is a middle-aged man who had recovered from COVID-19.

The chain couples TRBV27 to TRBJ2-7, with D perhaps matching TRBD2 (6 bases). Germline values: CDR1 MNHEY, CDR2 SMNVEV (reference sequence). The CDR3 contains 15 residues. Trimming cost V 6 bases and J 0 bases, with 15 bases left between them. The CDR3 sequence is CASSYGMGLSYEQYF. DNA of the CDR3: TGTGCCAGCAGCTATGGTATGGGACTCTCCTACGAGCAGTACTTC.

The rearrangement links TRBV5-6 to TRBJ1-5, with unresolved D. CDR3 length equals 14 residues. CDR1 is SGHDT and CDR2 is YYEEEE in the germline V gene. The V end lost 3 bases, the J end lost 0 bases, and 7 bases lay between the germline ends. The CDR3 DNA reads as TGTGCCAGCAGCTACGGGGATAGCAATCAGCCCCAGCATTTT. This gives the protein CASSYGDSNQPQHF.

The J gene is TRBJ2-1, the V gene TRBV4-2; 11 positions match TRBD2. This CDR3 region has 16 residues. The V segment lost 3 bases and the J segment 4 bases; nucleotides outside the gene matches: 5. CDR1 LGHNA and CDR2 YNFKEQ come from the germline V gene. The CDR3 loop is CASSHHGTSGYNEQFF. The CDR3 coding sequence is TGTGCCAGCAGCCACCATGGGACTAGCGGATACAATGAGCAGTTCTTC.

This clone was observed a handful of times. The chain is built from TRBV18 and TRBJ1-6; D is uncertain. The CDR3 is made up of 16 amino acids. V lost 4 bases and J lost 0, with 10 bases in between. Germline V gives CDR1 KGHSH, CDR2 LQKENI. The CDR3 loop is CASSRGKSSYNSPLHF. The CDR3 region has the DNA TGTGCCAGCTCACGCGGAAAGAGCTCCTATAATTCACCCCTCCACTTT.

In the case of this clone: At one end the junction does not follow the germline gene, possibly because of a read error. The chain's CDR3 is CASRFLGGVEQFF. The CDR3 DNA reads TGTGCCAGCCGTTTTCTCGGGGGGGTTGAGCAGTTCTTC. The chain uses TRBV27 and TRBJ2-1; 8 bases agree with TRBD2. The CDR3 extends over 13 amino acids. The germline CDR1 and CDR2 sequences are MNHEY and SMNVEV (reference sequence).

The J gene is TRBJ1-1, the V gene TRBV7-6; 10 bases match TRBD1. With V trimmed by 5 bases and J by 1 base, 7 bases remained unmatched. The CDR3 consists of 16 residues. In germline, CDR1 is SGHVS, CDR2 FNYEAQ. CDR3 nucleotide sequence: TGTGCCAGCAGCCCCCCCGACAGGGGGCGGAACACTGAAGCTTTCTTT. It translates to CASSPPDRGRNTEAFF.

The V call is TRBV5-1, the J call TRBJ1-1; D is unclear. CDR3 size: 11 residues. The germline V gene encodes CDR1 SGHRS and CDR2 YFSETQ. Trimming stripped 4 bases from V and 6 bases from J, with 7 bases between. This chain's CDR3 is CASSHQSEAFF. CDR3 in DNA: TGCGCCAGCAGCCACCAGTCTGAAGCTTTCTTT.

CDR3 DNA: TGTGCCAGCAGCCTAAAGCGGGGGTCAGATACGCAGTATTTT. This encodes CASSLKRGSDTQYF. The J gene is TRBJ2-3, the V gene TRBV14; 8 nucleotides match TRBD2. V lost 4 bases, J lost 4 bases, and 4 bases stayed unmatched. Germline loops: CDR1 SGHDN, CDR2 FVKESK. The CDR3 has 14 amino acids.

This clone was picked up many times. The chain has TRBV3-1 (or the pseudogene TRBV3-2) and TRBJ2-6; D not certain. Germline loops: CDR1 LGHDT, CDR2 YNNKEL (reference sequence). The CDR3 covers 15 residues. V dropped 0 bases and J dropped 0 bases, with 3 bases sitting between them. Here the CDR3 DNA reads TGTGCCAGCAGCCAAGACAGCTCTGGGGCCAACGTCCTGACTTTC. Translating gives CASSQDSSGANVLTF.

J is TRBJ2-2 and V is TRBV30; perhaps TRBD2 as D (5 bases). The ends were cut back, 3 bases at V and 6 bases at J, with 20 bases in the middle. This CDR3 has 16 residues. The germline CDR1 and CDR2 sequences are GTSNPN and SVGIG (reference sequence). The CDR3: CAWRNLASRSAGELFF. The CDR3 region has the DNA TGTGCCTGGAGGAATCTTGCTAGCAGGTCCGCCGGGGAGCTGTTTTTT.

The chain recombines TRBV2 with TRBJ2-3; the match to TRBD2 covers 7 bases. The CDR3 has 15 residues. Germline V gene sequence: CDR1 SNHLY, CDR2 FYNNEI. Unmatched junction bases numbered 5, after V lost 3 bases and J lost 2 bases. The CDR3 DNA is TGTGCCAGCAGTGACCGGGGACTAAACACAGATACGCAGTATTTT. This codes for CASSDRGLNTDTQYF.

This chain connects TRBV20-1 to TRBJ1-1; 7 bases are shared with TRBD1. The germline CDR1 and CDR2 sequences are DFQATT and SNEGSKA (reference sequence). This CDR3 is built from 14 residues. The V gene end was trimmed by 3 bases and the J gene end by 0 bases; junction bases not matched to a gene: 4. CDR3 bases: TGCAGTGCTAGTCGACAGGGTTTGAACACTGAAGCTTTCTTT. This gives the protein CSASRQGLNTEAFF.

The chain combines TRBV6-6 with TRBJ1-3; D uncertain. The germline gives CDR1 MNHNY, CDR2 SVGAGI (reference sequence). V was cut by 6 bases and J by 4 bases, with 13 bases left in between. The CDR3 extends over 14 amino acids. The CDR3 sequence: CASRDFTLGNTIYF. The CDR3 nucleotides read TGTGCCAGCAGAGACTTTACTTTAGGAAACACCATATATTTT.

The count of this clone is one. This chain uses TRBV7-3 with TRBJ1-2; 10 positions match TRBD1. V was pared by 5 bases and J by 0 bases, with 3 bases of the junction left unmatched. There are 15 residues in the CDR3. Germline CDR1 reads SGHTA; CDR2 reads FQGTGA. As DNA, the CDR3 is TGTGCCAGCAGCGCTGGGACAGGGGCTAACTATGGCTACACCTTC. This gives the protein CASSAGTGANYGYTF.

The chain employs TRBV4-1 and TRBJ1-2; D is unresolved. The V gene lost 1 base and the J gene lost 6 bases, with 12 bases spanning the gap. Per the germline V gene, CDR1 is MGHRA and CDR2 is YSYEKL. The CDR3 spans 14 residues. CDR3 amino acids: CASSQVVRIDGYTF. The CDR3 bases are TGCGCCAGCAGCCAAGTGGTCAGGATAGATGGCTACACCTTC.

The rearrangement links TRBV29-1 to TRBJ1-2; 7 nucleotides line up with TRBD1. Germline CDR1 and CDR2: SQVTM and ANQGSEA. V shed 0 bases, J shed 3 bases, and the junction held 13 bases outside the gene matches. This CDR3 contains 17 residues. CDR3: CSVEDYSRRQGDYGYTF. CDR3 in DNA: TGCAGCGTTGAAGATTATAGCCGACGACAGGGAGACTATGGCTACACCTTC.

This chain uses TRBV6-5 with TRBJ2-1, with TRBD2 matching over 8 bases. Germline CDR1 and CDR2: MNHEY and SVGAGI. This CDR3 is built from 12 residues. This chain's CDR3 is CATGGLLNEQFF. In nucleotides, the CDR3 is TGTGCTACGGGGGGGCTCCTCAATGAGCAGTTCTTC.

This CDR3 reads CASSPLTRLAGATDTQYF. The CDR3 DNA is TGTGCCAGCAGTCCGCTAACCCGCCTGGCGGGAGCCACAGATACGCAGTATTTT. The genes are TRBV27 and TRBJ2-3, with 7 nucleotides matching TRBD2. Germline V gene sequence: CDR1 MNHEY, CDR2 SMNVEV (reference sequence). Trimming removed 5 bases from V and 2 bases from J; junction bases left unmatched: 16. CDR3 length: 18 residues.

This chain joins TRBV28 and TRBJ1-1; the D gene is possibly TRBD1 (6 bases). The CDR3 has 11 amino acids. Germline values: CDR1 MDHEN, CDR2 SYDVKM. Trimming left V 8 bases short and J 7 bases short, with 11 bases between. The CDR3 spells CASGGRIEAFF. The CDR3 nucleotides are TGTGCCAGCGGGGGCCGAATTGAAGCTTTCTTT.

The chain is built from TRBV4-1 and TRBJ1-5, with D perhaps TRBD1 (5 bases). CDR3 size: 16 residues. The V end lost 1 base, the J end lost 2 bases, and 12 bases lay between the germline ends. The germline V gene has CDR1 MGHRA and CDR2 YSYEKL. CDR3 coding DNA: TGCGCCAGCAGCCAAGTAATCGGGGGAGGCAATCAGCCCCAGCATTTT. Protein: CASSQVIGGGNQPQHF.

This rearrangement joins TRBV5-8 to TRBJ2-2, with 8 bases that match TRBD1. Germline CDR1 reads SGHTS; CDR2 reads YDEGEE. The ends lost 0 bases at V and 6 bases at J; junction bases unmatched: 7. CDR3 length: 16 residues. The CDR3 sequence: CASSLDWTGLSGELFF. The CDR3 bases are TGTGCCAGCAGCTTGGACTGGACAGGGCTTTCCGGGGAGCTGTTTTTT.

This chain joins TRBV11-2 and TRBJ2-1; 12 bases line up with TRBD2. The germline CDR1 and CDR2 sequences are SGHAT and FQNNGV. V shed 5 bases and J 7 bases; nucleotides not matched to a gene: 6. The CDR3 spans 15 residues. The CDR3: CASSAGLAGRNEQFF. The CDR3 DNA follows: TGTGCCAGCAGCGCAGGACTAGCGGGGAGGAATGAGCAGTTCTTC.

In its sample, this clone was seen a few times. V gene TRBV6-2 or TRBV6-3 combines with J gene TRBJ2-1; D ambiguous. The CDR3 length is 13 residues. The V and J ends lost 5 bases and 4 bases respectively, with 9 bases between them. The germline CDR1 and CDR2 sequences are MNHEY and SVGEGT. As DNA, the CDR3 is TGTGCCAGCAGTCCCGGTTTGTACAATGAGCAGTTCTTC. Protein sequence: CASSPGLYNEQFF.

The V and J genes are TRBV29-1 and TRBJ1-2; 9 bases are a match to TRBD1. Per germline, CDR1 SQVTM and CDR2 ANQGSEA. Germline trimming cut 7 bases from V and 3 bases from J; bases unmatched to any gene: 9. The CDR3 length is 14 residues. CDR3 residues: CSAQSRTGDYGYTF. For the CDR3, the DNA is TGCAGCGCCCAATCCCGGACAGGGGACTATGGCTACACCTTC.

The chain combines TRBV7-9 with TRBJ2-5; 11 bases match TRBD2. CDR3 size: 17 residues. The trim removed 3 bases at V and 2 bases at J, leaving 8 bases unmatched. The germline V gene has CDR1 SEHNR and CDR2 FQNEAQ (reference sequence). This CDR3 reads CASSLGRLAGPQETQYF. DNA of the CDR3: TGTGCCAGCAGCTTGGGGCGACTAGCGGGGCCTCAAGAGACCCAGTACTTC.

The CDR3 DNA sequence: TGCGCCAGCAGCCCACTCGACGCCGGGAGCTCCTATAATTCACCCCTCCACTTT. It encodes CASSPLDAGSSYNSPLHF. The rearrangement links TRBV4-1 to TRBJ1-6; no clear D gene. With 4 bases removed from V and 0 bases from J, the gap between germline ends came to 16 bases. The CDR3 contains 18 residues. Germline values: CDR1 MGHRA, CDR2 YSYEKL.

This chain connects TRBV28 to TRBJ2-1, with unresolved D. CDR3 size: 11 residues. Germline values: CDR1 MDHEN, CDR2 SYDVKM. The germline V and J ends were trimmed by 5 bases and 9 bases, with 8 bases remaining between them. The CDR3 spells CASSITTEQFF. The CDR3 nucleotides read TGTGCCAGCAGTATCACTACTGAGCAGTTCTTC.

J is TRBJ1-1 and V is TRBV19, with 10 bases identical to TRBD1. CDR3 length: 15 residues. Germline CDR1 LNHDA, CDR2 SQIVND (reference sequence). V trimming: 3 bases; J trimming: 2 bases; junction bases outside the gene matches: 3. The CDR3 region is CASSIGDRGNTEAFF. The CDR3 coding sequence is TGTGCCAGTAGTATTGGGGACAGGGGAAACACTGAAGCTTTCTTT.

This chain connects TRBV7-9 to TRBJ2-5; 7 bases fit TRBD2. J was trimmed by 2 bases and V by 1 base; bases with no gene match: 4. Germline V gives CDR1 SEHNR, CDR2 FQNEAQ (reference sequence). This CDR3 is built from 15 residues. CDR3 sequence (DNA): TGTGCCAGCAGCTTAGTAGGGCGGGGGCAAGAGACCCAGTACTTC. Protein sequence: CASSLVGRGQETQYF.

The chain employs TRBV6-1 and TRBJ2-3; 11 bases fit TRBD2. CDR3 length: 16 amino acids. Germline CDR1 is MNHNS and CDR2 is SASEGT. With V trimmed by 3 bases and J by 6 bases, 8 bases remained unmatched. The chain's CDR3 is CASSEGTSGLGDTQYF. CDR3 nucleotides: TGTGCCAGCAGTGAGGGGACTAGCGGTCTCGGGGATACGCAGTATTTT.